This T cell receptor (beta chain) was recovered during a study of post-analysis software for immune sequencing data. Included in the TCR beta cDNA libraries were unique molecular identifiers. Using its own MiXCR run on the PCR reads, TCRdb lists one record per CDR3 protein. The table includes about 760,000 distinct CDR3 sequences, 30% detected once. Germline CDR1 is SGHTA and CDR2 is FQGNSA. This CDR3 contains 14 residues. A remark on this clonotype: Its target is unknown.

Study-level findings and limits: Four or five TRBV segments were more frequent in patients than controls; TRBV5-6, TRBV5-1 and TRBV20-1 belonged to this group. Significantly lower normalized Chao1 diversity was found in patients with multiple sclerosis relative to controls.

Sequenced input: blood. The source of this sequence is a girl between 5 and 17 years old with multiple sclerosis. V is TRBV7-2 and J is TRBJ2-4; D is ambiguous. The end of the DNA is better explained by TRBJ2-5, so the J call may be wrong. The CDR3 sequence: CASSPMGGKETQYF. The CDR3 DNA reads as TGTGCCAGCAGCCCCATGGGCGGTAAAGAGACCCAGTACTTC.